The 15 T cell receptor beta chains below come from one sample, sequenced in a study of T-cell reconstitution after alpha-beta-depleted transplantation in children. Library preparation (for TCRbeta) was performed with unique molecular identifiers. TCRdb reprocessed the PCR reads via MiXCR and lists one record per CDR3 protein. The sample lists hundreds of thousands of distinct CDR3 sequences, around 17% occurring once. The sequencing used PBMCs from the stem cell graft donor, collected from the stem cell graft. These receptors were collected from a human donor who donated a stem cell graft to a child with acute lymphoblastic leukemia.

The chain carries TRBV2 and TRBJ2-7; D might be TRBD2 (6 bases). The CDR3 length is 14 residues. V shed 6 bases and J shed 4 bases, with 16 bases lying between them. Germline V gives CDR1 SNHLY, CDR2 FYNNEI. CDR3 coding DNA: TGTGCCAGCAGACCCATGTCGGGGAGGTACGAGCAGTACTTC. This sequence encodes CASRPMSGRYEQYF. Variable domain in full (rest from reference TRBV2 and TRBJ2-7): EPEVTQTPSHQVTQMGQEVILRCVPISNHLYFYWYRQILGQKVEFLVSFYNNEISEKSEIFDDQFSVERPDGSNFTLKIRSTKLEDSAMYFCASRPMSGRYEQYFGPGTRLTVT.

The rearrangement uses TRBV6-1 and TRBJ2-2; TRBD1 agrees at 8 bases. With 7 bases clipped from V and 4 bases from J, the junction kept 8 bases outside the gene matches. CDR1 and CDR2 (germline): MNHNS, SASEGT. The CDR3 runs 15 residues. The CDR3 nucleotides read TGTGCCAGCACCCGGACAGGGACAAGCACCGGGGAGCTGTTTTTT. It translates to CASTRTGTSTGELFF.

Only a few counts were recorded for this clonotype. The rearrangement joins TRBV4-1 to TRBJ2-7; D is unclear. Trimming pared 1 base from V and 4 bases from J, leaving 11 bases between. This CDR3 comprises 14 residues. The germline V gene encodes CDR1 MGHRA and CDR2 YSYEKL. CDR3 nucleotides: TGCGCCAGCAGCCAAGTAAACAGCCAATACGAGCAGTACTTC. Protein: CASSQVNSQYEQYF.

Many counts were recorded for this clonotype. The chain carries TRBV7-2 and TRBJ2-5; D gene unclear. Between the trimmed V and J ends, which lost 3 bases and 2 bases, there was a span of 10 bases. The CDR3 length is 14 residues. The germline gives CDR1 SGHTA, CDR2 FQGNSA. The CDR3 DNA is TGTGCCAGCAGCTTCGTAGTCCTTCAAGAGACCCAGTACTTC. Residues: CASSFVVLQETQYF. The full variable domain, with the rest looked up from reference TRBV7-2 and TRBJ2-5, is GAGVSQSPSNKVTEKGKDVELRCDPISGHTALYWYRQSLGQGLEFLIYFQGNSAPDKSGLPSDRFSAERTGGSVSTLTIQRTQQEDSAVYLCASSFVVLQETQYFGPGTRLLVL.

The sample holds a few counts of this clonotype. V gene TRBV25-1 combines with J gene TRBJ2-5, with 7 bases that match TRBD1. This CDR3 contains 16 residues. Germline V CDR1 and CDR2: MGHDK, SYGVNS. Trimming at V came to 1 base and at J to 2 bases, leaving 7 bases not matched to a gene. The CDR3 nucleotides read TGTGCCAGCAGTGAATCCCGGGACAGCCAACAAGAGACCCAGTACTTC. Translating it yields CASSESRDSQQETQYF.

This sequence joins TRBV5-5 and TRBJ1-2; weak D call: TRBD1 (6 bases). V was shortened by 3 bases and J by 3 bases, with 15 bases between the two germline ends. From germline, CDR1 is SGHKS and CDR2 YYEKEE (reference sequence). The CDR3 length is 15 residues. CDR3 nucleotide sequence: TGTGCCAGCAGCTATGGGACCCAGGGGTACTATGGCTACACCTTC. Translation: CASSYGTQGYYGYTF.

The V gene is TRBV9, the J gene TRBJ2-1; 11 nucleotides match TRBD2. Germline lookup yields CDR1 SGDLS and CDR2 YYNGEE. V was clipped by 7 bases and J by 4 bases; unmatched bases: 10. The CDR3 runs 16 residues. CDR3 coding DNA: TGTGCCAGCGGCCCGGGAACTAGCGGGAGTTACAATGAGCAGTTCTTC. Translated, it gives CASGPGTSGSYNEQFF.

CDR3 in DNA: TGTGCCAGCAGCCCTACAGGGTCCGGGGAGCTGTTTTTT. As protein: CASSPTGSGELFF. The V and J genes are TRBV12-3 or TRBV12-4 and TRBJ2-2; maybe TRBD1 (6 bases). CDR3 length equals 13 residues. Trimming shortened V by 6 bases and J by 6 bases, and 11 bases separated the two germline ends.

This chain connects TRBV9 to TRBJ2-4; maybe TRBD2 (6 bases). Germline V lookup: CDR1 SGDLS, CDR2 YYNGEE. The V end was cut by 3 bases, the J end by 5 bases, with 6 bases between. The CDR3 extends over 12 amino acids. CDR3 DNA sequence: TGTGCCAGCAGCGGGAGGGAAAACATTCAGTACTTC. Encoded protein: CASSGRENIQYF.

The chain recombines TRBV11-2 with TRBJ2-1, with TRBD2 matching 7 bases. V lost 2 bases, J lost 0 bases, and 13 bases stayed unmatched. The CDR3 covers 19 residues. CDR1 is SGHAT, CDR2 FQNNGV, per germline. The CDR3 sequence: CASSLLSRASGHSYNEQFF. The DNA for the CDR3 is TGTGCCAGCAGCTTATTATCTCGCGCTAGCGGACACTCCTACAATGAGCAGTTCTTC.

The V call is TRBV19, the J call TRBJ1-1, with no clear D. The CDR3 runs to 16 residues. Germline values: CDR1 LNHDA, CDR2 SQIVND (reference sequence). Deletions cut 1 base from V and 0 bases from J, with 12 bases between. CDR3 loop: CASSIASSAVNTEAFF. The CDR3 nucleotides are TGTGCCAGTAGTATAGCGTCGTCGGCAGTGAACACTGAAGCTTTCTTT.

A few counts support this clonotype. V usage is TRBV7-9 and J usage is TRBJ2-1; 9 positions agree with TRBD1. From germline, CDR1 is SEHNR and CDR2 FQNEAQ (reference sequence). The CDR3 consists of 16 residues. J gave up 4 bases and V 4 bases, and 8 bases lay outside the gene matches. The CDR3 DNA reads as TGTGCCAGCAGCTCTCTACGGGACAGGGCTTACAATGAGCAGTTCTTC. Translated, it gives CASSSLRDRAYNEQFF.

CDR3 nucleotide sequence: TGTGCCAGCACCTGGAGACCGGCTGATCAGCCCCAGCATTTT. This gives the protein CASTWRPADQPQHF. The rearrangement links TRBV5-5 to TRBJ1-5; D ambiguous. The V end was cut by 6 bases, the J end by 5 bases, with 15 bases between. CDR1 is SGHKS, CDR2 YYEKEE, per germline (reference sequence). This CDR3 contains 14 residues.

This clonotype showed up just a few times. This chain joins TRBV7-3 and TRBJ2-3, with 10 bases that match TRBD2. This CDR3 is 13 amino acids long. Germline values: CDR1 SGHTA, CDR2 FQGTGA. V gave up 5 bases and J gave up 15 bases; unmatched junction bases: 11. Written as DNA, the CDR3 is TGTGCCAGCAGCCCGACGACTAGCGGGTTCGAATATTTT. Its translation is CASSPTTSGFEYF.

The chain carries TRBV6-5 and TRBJ2-3, with D possibly matching TRBD2 (6 bases). CDR3 length equals 14 residues. Trimming removed 1 base from V and 4 bases from J, with 9 bases in between. Germline V lookup: CDR1 MNHEY, CDR2 SVGAGI. In DNA form, the CDR3 reads TGTGCCAGCAGTTACTTACCGGGAGCAGATACGCAGTATTTT. As protein: CASSYLPGADTQYF.